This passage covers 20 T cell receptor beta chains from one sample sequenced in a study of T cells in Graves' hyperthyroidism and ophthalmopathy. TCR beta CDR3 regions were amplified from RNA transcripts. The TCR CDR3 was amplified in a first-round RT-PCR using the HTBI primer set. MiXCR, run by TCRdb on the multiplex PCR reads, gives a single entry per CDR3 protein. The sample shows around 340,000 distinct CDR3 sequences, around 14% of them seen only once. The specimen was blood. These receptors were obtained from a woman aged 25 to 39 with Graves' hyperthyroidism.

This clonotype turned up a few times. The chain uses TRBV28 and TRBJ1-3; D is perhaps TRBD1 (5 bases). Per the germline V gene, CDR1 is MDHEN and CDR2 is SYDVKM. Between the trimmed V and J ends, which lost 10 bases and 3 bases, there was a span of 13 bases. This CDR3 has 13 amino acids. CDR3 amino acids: CATFQGDGNTIYF. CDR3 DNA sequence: TGTGCCACCTTTCAGGGTGATGGAAACACCATATATTTT.

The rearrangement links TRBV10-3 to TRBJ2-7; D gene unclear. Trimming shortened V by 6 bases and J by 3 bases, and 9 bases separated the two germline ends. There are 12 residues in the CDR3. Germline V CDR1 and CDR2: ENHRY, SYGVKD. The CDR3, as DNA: TGTGCCATCAGGGATAACTACTACGAGCAGTACTTC. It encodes CAIRDNYYEQYF.

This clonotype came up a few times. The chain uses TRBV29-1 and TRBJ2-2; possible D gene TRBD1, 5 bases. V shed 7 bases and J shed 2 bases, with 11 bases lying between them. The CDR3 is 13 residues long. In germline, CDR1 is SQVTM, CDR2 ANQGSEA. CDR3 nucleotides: TGCAGCGGGGGCATGCAAAACACCGGGGAGCTGTTTTTT. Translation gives CSGGMQNTGELFF.

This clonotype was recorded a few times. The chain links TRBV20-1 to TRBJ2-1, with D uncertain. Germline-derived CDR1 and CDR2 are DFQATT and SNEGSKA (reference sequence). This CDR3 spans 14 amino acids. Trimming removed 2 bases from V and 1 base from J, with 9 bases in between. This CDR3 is CSARTSVSYNEQFF. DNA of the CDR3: TGCAGTGCTAGAACCAGCGTGTCCTACAATGAGCAGTTCTTC.

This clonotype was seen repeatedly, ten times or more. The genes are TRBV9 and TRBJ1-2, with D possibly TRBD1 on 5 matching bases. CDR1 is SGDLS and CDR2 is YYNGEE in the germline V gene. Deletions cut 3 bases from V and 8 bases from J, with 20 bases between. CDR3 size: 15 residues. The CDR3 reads CASSAERDRRRGYTF. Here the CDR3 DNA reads TGTGCCAGCAGCGCAGAACGGGACCGCCGGCGGGGCTACACCTTC.

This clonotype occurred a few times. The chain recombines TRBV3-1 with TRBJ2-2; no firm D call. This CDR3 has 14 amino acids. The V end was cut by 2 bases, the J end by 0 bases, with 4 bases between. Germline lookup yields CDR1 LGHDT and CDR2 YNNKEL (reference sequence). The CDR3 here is CASSQKTNTGELFF. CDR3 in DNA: TGTGCCAGCAGCCAAAAGACGAACACCGGGGAGCTGTTTTTT.

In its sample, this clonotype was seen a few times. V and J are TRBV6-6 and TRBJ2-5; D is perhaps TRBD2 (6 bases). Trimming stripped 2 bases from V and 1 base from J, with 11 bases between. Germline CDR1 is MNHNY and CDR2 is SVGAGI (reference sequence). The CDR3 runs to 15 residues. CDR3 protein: CASSYPGDSQETQYF. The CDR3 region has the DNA TGTGCCAGCAGTTACCCTGGGGACTCCCAAGAGACCCAGTACTTC.

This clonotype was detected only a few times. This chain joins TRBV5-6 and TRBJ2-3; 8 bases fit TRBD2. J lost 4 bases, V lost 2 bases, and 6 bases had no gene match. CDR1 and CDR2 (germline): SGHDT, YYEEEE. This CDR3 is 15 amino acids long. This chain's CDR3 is CASSFSGIRPDTQYF. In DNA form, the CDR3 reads TGTGCCAGCAGCTTTAGCGGGATCCGCCCAGATACGCAGTATTTT.

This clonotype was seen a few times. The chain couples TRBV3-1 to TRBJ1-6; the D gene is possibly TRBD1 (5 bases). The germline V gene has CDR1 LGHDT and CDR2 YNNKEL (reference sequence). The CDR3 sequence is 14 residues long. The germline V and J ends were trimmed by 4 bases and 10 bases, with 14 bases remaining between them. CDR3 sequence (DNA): TGTGCCAGCAGCCTCGCCAGGGATCGATCACCCCTCCACTTT. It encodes CASSLARDRSPLHF.

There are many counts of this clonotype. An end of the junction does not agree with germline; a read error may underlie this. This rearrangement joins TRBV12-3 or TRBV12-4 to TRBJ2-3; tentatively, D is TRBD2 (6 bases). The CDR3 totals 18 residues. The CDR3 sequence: CASRLATSLRGSTDTQYF. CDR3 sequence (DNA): TGTGCCAGCAGGTTAGCGACCTCTTTGCGGGGAAGCACAGATACGCAGTATTTT.

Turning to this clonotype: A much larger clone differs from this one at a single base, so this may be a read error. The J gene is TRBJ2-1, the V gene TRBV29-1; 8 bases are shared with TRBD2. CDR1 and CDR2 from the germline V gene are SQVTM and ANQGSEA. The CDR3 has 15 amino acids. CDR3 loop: CGVFGGGETYNEQFF. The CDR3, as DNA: TGCGGCGTTTTCGGGGGGGGGGAAACCTACAATGAGCAGTTCTTC.

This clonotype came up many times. The CDR3 region is CSASAGTVISYEQYF. The CDR3 nucleotides are TGCAGTGCTAGTGCCGGGACAGTGATCTCCTACGAGCAGTACTTC. The chain carries TRBV20-1 and TRBJ2-7; 7 positions agree with TRBD1. V was clipped by 3 bases and J by 0 bases; unmatched bases: 8. In germline, CDR1 is DFQATT, CDR2 SNEGSKA (reference sequence). This CDR3 comprises 15 residues.

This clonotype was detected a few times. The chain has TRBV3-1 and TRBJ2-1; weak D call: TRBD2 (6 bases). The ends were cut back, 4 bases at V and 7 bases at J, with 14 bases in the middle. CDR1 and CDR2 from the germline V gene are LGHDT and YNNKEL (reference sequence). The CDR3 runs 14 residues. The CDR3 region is CASSPLLEGNEQFF. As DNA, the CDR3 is TGTGCCAGCAGCCCCTTGCTGGAGGGTAATGAGCAGTTCTTC.

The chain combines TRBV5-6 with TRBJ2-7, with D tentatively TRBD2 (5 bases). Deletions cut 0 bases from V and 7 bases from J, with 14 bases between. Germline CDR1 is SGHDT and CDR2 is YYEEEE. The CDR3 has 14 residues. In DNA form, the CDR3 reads TGTGCCAGCAGCTTGGTAGCGAGAGTGGGAGAGCAGTACTTC. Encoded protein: CASSLVARVGEQYF. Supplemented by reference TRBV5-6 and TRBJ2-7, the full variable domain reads DAGVTQSPTHLIKTRGQQVTLRCSPKSGHDTVSWYQQALGQGPQFIFQYYEEEERQRGNFPDRFSGHQFPNYSSELNVNALLLGDSALYLCASSLVARVGEQYFGPGTRLTVT.

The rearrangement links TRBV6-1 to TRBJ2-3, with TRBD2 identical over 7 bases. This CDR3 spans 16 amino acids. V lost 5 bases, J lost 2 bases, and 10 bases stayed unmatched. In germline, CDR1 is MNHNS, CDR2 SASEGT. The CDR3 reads CASSPVTSVNTDTQYF. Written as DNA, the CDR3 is TGTGCCAGCAGTCCCGTCACTAGCGTAAACACAGATACGCAGTATTTT.

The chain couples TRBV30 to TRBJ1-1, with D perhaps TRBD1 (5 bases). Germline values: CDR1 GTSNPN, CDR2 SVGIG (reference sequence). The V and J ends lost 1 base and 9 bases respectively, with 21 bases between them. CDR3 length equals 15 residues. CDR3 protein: CAWSGMGPLPPKAFF. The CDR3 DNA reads TGTGCCTGGAGTGGTATGGGACCGCTACCCCCCAAAGCTTTCTTT.

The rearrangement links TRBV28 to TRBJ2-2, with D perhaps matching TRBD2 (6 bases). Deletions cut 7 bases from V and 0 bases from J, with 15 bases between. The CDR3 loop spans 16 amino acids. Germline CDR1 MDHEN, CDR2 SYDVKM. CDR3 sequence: CASKGFGSANTGELFF. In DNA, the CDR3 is TGTGCCAGCAAGGGATTCGGGAGCGCGAACACCGGGGAGCTGTTTTTT.

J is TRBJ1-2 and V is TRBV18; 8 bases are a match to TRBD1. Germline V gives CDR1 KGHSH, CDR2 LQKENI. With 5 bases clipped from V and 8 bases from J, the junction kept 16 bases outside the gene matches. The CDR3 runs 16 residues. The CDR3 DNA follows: TGTGCCAGCTCAGGACGACCAGGGGGCGTTGATAGCGGCTACACCTTC. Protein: CASSGRPGGVDSGYTF.

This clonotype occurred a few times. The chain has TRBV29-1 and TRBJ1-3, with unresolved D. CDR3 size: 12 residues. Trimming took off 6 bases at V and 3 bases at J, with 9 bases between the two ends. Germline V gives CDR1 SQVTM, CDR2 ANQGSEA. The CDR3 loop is CSVESGGNTIYF. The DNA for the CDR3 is TGCAGCGTAGAGTCGGGTGGAAACACCATATATTTT.

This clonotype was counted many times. The CDR3 here is CASGPNEKLFF. The DNA for the CDR3 is TGTGCCAGCGGCCCCAATGAAAAACTGTTTTTT. This sequence joins TRBV3-1 and TRBJ1-4; D uncertain. Trimming took 8 bases from V and 5 from J, leaving 6 bases between them. The germline gives CDR1 LGHDT, CDR2 YNNKEL (reference sequence). This CDR3 has 11 amino acids.